This T cell receptor beta chain came from a study of CD4+ T cells in melanoma. Study results and limitations: CD8+ T cell, macrophage and B cell function reportedly correlated with neoantigen-specific CD4+ T cells. In melanoma, neoantigen-specific CD4+ T cells reportedly differed in differentiation state.

A word on this clone: The target antigen is unknown.

Clones were read by immunoSEQ multiplex PCR, and TCRdb kept only the in-frame ones, dropping some. The top ten clones hold about 3.3% of a sample with some 120,000 clones, 92% of them seen once. The receptor comes from a human donor with melanoma. The source material was peripheral blood.

The CDR3 bases are TGCGCCAGCAGCTTGGGGCTAGCGGGTAACACCGGGGAGCTGTTTTTT. This translates into CASSLGLAGNTGELFF. The rearrangement uses TRBV5-1 and TRBJ2-2; 8 bases are a match to TRBD2. The CDR3 runs to 16 residues. Germline values: CDR1 SGHRS, CDR2 YFSETQ. The J segment lost 2 bases and the V segment lost 0 bases, leaving 3 bases of the junction unmatched.